This T cell receptor beta chain came from a study of breast tumors, draining lymph nodes, adjacent tissues. The lymph nodes were axillary draining lymph nodes from breast cancer patients. TCRdb redid the calling of the multiplex PCR reads with MiXCR, one entry per CDR3 protein. Among 150,000 to 200,000 distinct CDR3 sequences listed, roughly a third were seen once. Ten or more counts support this clonotype. Germline V gives CDR1 MNHNY, CDR2 SVGAGI (reference sequence). This CDR3 is 14 amino acids long. V lost 11 bases, J lost 2 bases, and 16 bases lay in between. Sequencing was carried out using axillary lymph node tissue. This sequence originates from a female donor with breast cancer. Some clones in this sample may be carry-over from other donors' samples. This rearrangement joins TRBV6-6 to TRBJ1-3; perhaps TRBD1 as D (5 bases). CDR3 residues: CALGPQGPGNTIYF. Here the CDR3 DNA reads TGTGCCCTAGGCCCCCAGGGCCCTGGAAACACCATATATTTT.